This TCR beta chain was captured by sequencing in a study of CD8 T cells in ankylosing spondylitis. General study findings and limits: Several highly homologous variants formed a TCR beta motif that appeared characteristic of ankylosing spondylitis blood.

TCRdb used MiXCR to reprocess the 5' RACE reads, holding one entry per CDR3 protein. This repertoire shows more than 500,000 distinct CDR3 sequences, about 5.7% found once; its top ten account for around 3.4%. This CDR3 is built from 20 residues. V shed 1 base, J shed 3 bases, and the junction held 16 bases outside the gene matches. CDR1 SGHAT and CDR2 FQNNGV come from the germline V gene. Concerning this clonotype: The antigen is undetermined.

This TCR came from a male donor with ankylosing spondylitis. Material: blood, either unsorted or a sorted T cell fraction (not recorded which). The V gene is TRBV11-2, the J gene TRBJ2-5, with TRBD2 identical over 11 bases. The chain's CDR3 is CASSLVQGGGTSGGKETQYF. In nucleotides, the CDR3 is TGTGCCAGCAGCTTAGTTCAGGGAGGGGGAACTAGCGGGGGTAAAGAGACCCAGTACTTC.